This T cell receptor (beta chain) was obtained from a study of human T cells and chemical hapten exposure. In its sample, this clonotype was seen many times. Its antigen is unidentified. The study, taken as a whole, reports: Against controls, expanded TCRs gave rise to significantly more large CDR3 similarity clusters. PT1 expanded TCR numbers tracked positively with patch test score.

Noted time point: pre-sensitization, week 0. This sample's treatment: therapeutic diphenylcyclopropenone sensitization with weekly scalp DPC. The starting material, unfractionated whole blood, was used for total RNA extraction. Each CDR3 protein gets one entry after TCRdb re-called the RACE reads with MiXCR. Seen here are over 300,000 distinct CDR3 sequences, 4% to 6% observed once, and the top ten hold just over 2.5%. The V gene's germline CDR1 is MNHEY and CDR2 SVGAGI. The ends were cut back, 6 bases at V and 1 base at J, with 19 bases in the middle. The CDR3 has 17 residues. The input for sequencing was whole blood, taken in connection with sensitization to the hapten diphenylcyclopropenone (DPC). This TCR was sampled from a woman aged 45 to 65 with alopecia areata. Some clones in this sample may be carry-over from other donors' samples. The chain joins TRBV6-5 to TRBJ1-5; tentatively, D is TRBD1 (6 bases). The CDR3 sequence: CASRFQGLWGSNQPQHF. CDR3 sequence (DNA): TGTGCCAGCAGATTCCAGGGGCTGTGGGGAAGCAATCAGCCCCAGCATTTT.